The 15 T cell receptor beta chains in this list originate from one sample, sequenced in a study of blood T cells in healthy people across ages. Using a J-beta primer mix together with a sample-barcoded 5' primer, a second PCR was run for roughly 7 to 12 cycles. One entry per CDR3 protein, called by TCRdb with MiXCR from the 5' RACE reads. The repertoire holds 550,000 to 800,000 distinct CDR3 sequences, approximately 29% seen once, with 15% to 17% in the top ten. The sample comprised blood. The receptors come from a woman older than 75 in good health.

The chain carries TRBV15 and TRBJ1-2, with D possibly being TRBD1 (5 bases). Germline V gene sequence: CDR1 LNHNV, CDR2 YYDKDF (reference sequence). V lost 0 bases, J lost 3 bases, and 11 bases lay in between. The CDR3 runs to 15 residues. In DNA, the CDR3 is TGTGCCACCAGCAGAGATAGGGGTCTCGACTATGGCTACACCTTC. Translating it yields CATSRDRGLDYGYTF.

The chain is built from TRBV7-9 and TRBJ2-1; a weak D match, TRBD1 (6 bases). Trimming cost V 1 base and J 7 bases, with 11 bases left between them. Germline V gene data show CDR1 as SEHNR and CDR2 as FQNEAQ (reference sequence). CDR3 length: 14 residues. This chain's CDR3 is CASSLVGTSNEQFF. The CDR3, as DNA: TGTGCCAGCAGCTTAGTCGGGACATCTAATGAGCAGTTCTTC.

The V and J genes are TRBV6-6 and TRBJ2-5; 9 bases align to TRBD1. The CDR3 loop spans 16 amino acids. V shed 4 bases, J shed 4 bases, and the junction held 10 bases outside the gene matches. Germline assignment: CDR1 MNHNY and CDR2 SVGAGI (reference sequence). The CDR3 nucleotides are TGTGCCAGCAGTTCCAGTTTACAGGGGGCAGGAGAGACCCAGTACTTC. Protein sequence: CASSSSLQGAGETQYF.

The rearrangement links TRBV20-1 to TRBJ2-3, with D perhaps TRBD2 (5 bases). This CDR3 contains 11 residues. Trimming stripped 7 bases from V and 4 bases from J, with 9 bases between. Germline V gives CDR1 DFQATT, CDR2 SNEGSKA (reference sequence). The CDR3 protein is CSGNGADTQYF. CDR3 sequence (DNA): TGCAGTGGAAACGGGGCAGATACGCAGTATTTT.

In its sample, this clonotype was seen many times. The rearrangement joins TRBV2 to TRBJ1-1; unclear D gene. This CDR3 spans 13 amino acids. The V gene's germline CDR1 is SNHLY and CDR2 FYNNEI. The V and J ends lost 1 base and 1 base respectively, with 4 bases between them. CDR3 protein: CASSEDRNTEAFF. The CDR3 nucleotides read TGTGCCAGCAGTGAAGACCGGAACACTGAAGCTTTCTTT.

The gene calls are TRBV30 and TRBJ1-1, with no clear D. Trimming took off 0 bases at V and 1 base at J, with 9 bases between the two ends. CDR1 is GTSNPN, CDR2 SVGIG, per germline (reference sequence). This CDR3 region has 14 residues. CDR3 sequence reads: CAWSVLQTNTEAFF. CDR3 in DNA: TGTGCCTGGAGTGTACTACAGACGAACACTGAAGCTTTCTTT.

This clonotype was detected many times. The chain has TRBV6-2 or TRBV6-3 and TRBJ2-1; D remains ambiguous. CDR1 and CDR2 (germline): MNHEY, SVGEGT. V lost 5 bases to trimming and J lost 5 bases, with 13 bases between them. CDR3 length equals 14 residues. The CDR3 region is CASSHLDIHNEQFF. DNA of the CDR3: TGTGCCAGCAGTCACCTAGACATACACAATGAGCAGTTCTTC.

The chain has TRBV14 and TRBJ1-6; D gene uncertain. The CDR3 loop spans 14 amino acids. From germline, CDR1 is SGHDN and CDR2 FVKESK. V lost 3 bases and J lost 7, with 10 bases in between. This CDR3 reads CASSQGSTNSPLHF. The CDR3 DNA follows: TGTGCCAGCAGCCAGGGATCAACGAATTCACCCCTCCACTTT.

For this clonotype: A single base separates this from a much larger clone, so it may be a read error. V and J are TRBV11-2 and TRBJ1-4; possibly TRBD1 for D (6 bases). Germline values: CDR1 SGHAT, CDR2 FQNNGV. This CDR3 comprises 16 residues. CDR3 coding DNA: TGTGCCAGCACCAGGATCGGGGGGCGGACTAATGAAAAACGGTTTTTT. This sequence encodes CASTRIGGRTNEKRFF. Full variable domain (missing parts from reference TRBV11-2 and TRBJ1-4): EAGVAQSPRYKIIEKRQSVAFWCNPISGHATLYWYQQILGQGPKLLIQFQNNGVVDDSQLPKDRFSAERLKGVDSTLKIQPAKLEDSAVYLCASTRIGGRTNEKRFFGSGTQLSVL.

Note on this clonotype: A much bigger clone sits one base away, suggesting this may be a read error. The chain links TRBV27 to TRBJ2-7, with 9 bases fitting TRBD2. V dropped 5 bases and J dropped 7; count of bases not matched to a gene: 12. Per germline, CDR1 MNHEY and CDR2 SMNVEV (reference sequence). The length of the CDR3 is 15 residues. The CDR3 spells CASSPLAGLYNEQYF. CDR3 nucleotide sequence: TGTGCCAGCAGTCCGCTAGCGGGGTTGTACAATGAGCAGTACTTC.

As for this clonotype: A much larger clone is a single base away; this may be a read error. The J gene is TRBJ2-3, the V gene TRBV12-3 or TRBV12-4; TRBD2 agrees at 9 bases. The CDR3 contains 15 residues. Losses at the gene ends were 6 bases for V and 5 bases for J; bases not matched to a gene: 9. The CDR3 DNA reads TGTGCCAGCAGACAACTAGCGGGCAAGGTAGATACGCAGTATTTT. It yields the protein CASRQLAGKVDTQYF.

This sequence joins TRBV7-2 and TRBJ2-4, with D possibly matching TRBD2 (5 bases). The CDR3 runs to 17 residues. The germline gives CDR1 SGHTA, CDR2 FQGNSA. The germline V and J ends were trimmed by 0 bases and 2 bases, with 14 bases remaining between them. The CDR3 DNA reads as TGTGCCAGCAGCTTAGCGGCGGGTGGAAGGTCCAAAAACATTCAGTACTTC. This gives the protein CASSLAAGGRSKNIQYF.

On this clonotype itself: A much larger clone differs by one base, so this may be a read error. J is TRBJ2-1 and V is TRBV20-1, with TRBD1 matching over 12 bases. Germline-derived CDR1 and CDR2 are DFQATT and SNEGSKA (reference sequence). The CDR3 has 18 amino acids. J gave up 2 bases and V 4 bases, and 12 bases lay outside the gene matches. CDR3 amino acids: CSATGTGGPLAPYNEQFF. In DNA, the CDR3 is TGCAGTGCTACCGGGACAGGGGGCCCCCTGGCCCCCTACAATGAGCAGTTCTTC.

This clonotype was recorded many times. The chain has TRBV6-5 and TRBJ2-1; TRBD2 matches at 11 bases. The CDR3 is 15 amino acids. With 8 bases clipped from V and 13 bases from J, the junction kept 16 bases outside the gene matches. Germline V gives CDR1 MNHEY, CDR2 SVGAGI. CDR3 sequence reads: CASSISGGGPRAQFF. CDR3 DNA sequence: TGTGCCAGCTCGATTAGCGGGGGGGGACCCCGGGCTCAGTTCTTC.

This clonotype was observed at least ten times. The chain carries TRBV29-1 and TRBJ2-3; 9 positions agree with TRBD2. This CDR3 comprises 16 residues. V lost 6 bases and J lost 4; bases outside the gene matches: 14. The germline V gene encodes CDR1 SQVTM and CDR2 ANQGSEA. CDR3 residues: CSVGGTAGGLADTQYF. The DNA for the CDR3 is TGCAGCGTCGGGGGTACGGCGGGGGGGCTAGCAGATACGCAGTATTTT.